The next 3 T cell receptor beta chains were all read from a single sample in a study of technical replicates of blood from a handful of donors. Generated by immunoSEQ multiplex PCR, the TCRdb table keeps only in-frame clones and is missing some. The sample has 55,000 to 70,000 clones, nearly 90% seen once. Sequenced sample: PBMCs. These receptors were taken from a human donor in good health. Some clones in this sample may be carry-over from other donors' samples.

This rearrangement joins TRBV6-1 to TRBJ1-2; 7 bases align to TRBD1. CDR1 is MNHNS, CDR2 SASEGT, per germline. V dropped 0 bases and J dropped 3; count of bases not matched to a gene: 4. This CDR3 has 15 residues. The CDR3, as DNA: TGTGCCAGCAGTGAAGCTGTGACAGGGTACTATGGCTACACCTTC. It codes for CASSEAVTGYYGYTF.

The gene calls are TRBV7-9 and TRBJ2-7; 9 positions agree with TRBD2. Germline lookup yields CDR1 SEHNR and CDR2 FQNEAQ (reference sequence). The V and J ends lost 7 bases and 2 bases, in that order; junction bases with no gene match: 12. The CDR3 sequence is 16 residues long. In nucleotides, the CDR3 is TGTGCCAGCATCGTTCAGTCGCGGGAGGGGGCCTACGAGCAGTACTTC. Amino acids: CASIVQSREGAYEQYF.

The rearrangement links TRBV4-3 to TRBJ1-1, with 10 bases that match TRBD1. This CDR3 spans 16 amino acids. V shed 0 bases, J shed 5 bases, and the junction held 6 bases outside the gene matches. The germline CDR1 and CDR2 sequences are LGHNA and YSLEER. Here the CDR3 DNA reads TGCGCCAGCAGCCAAGATCAGGGGACAGGGGAGACTGAAGCTTTCTTT. Translating it yields CASSQDQGTGETEAFF.